Shown below are 10 T cell receptor beta chains from a single sample sequenced in a study of blood T cells in healthy people across ages. It was with a sample-barcoded 5' primer and a J-beta primer mix that a second PCR of about 7 to 12 cycles was run. TCRdb used MiXCR to reprocess the 5' RACE reads, holding one entry per CDR3 protein. The data contain roughly 680,000 distinct CDR3 sequences, 45% to 60% of them singletons. What was sequenced was blood. Every receptor here comes from a woman older than 75 in good health.

V and J are TRBV6-5 and TRBJ2-3; 9 bases line up with TRBD1. The CDR3 extends over 16 amino acids. J gave up 1 base and V 4 bases, and 6 bases lay outside the gene matches. CDR1 and CDR2 from the germline V gene are MNHEY and SVGAGI. CDR3 bases: TGTGCCAGCAGTTTTCCGACAGGGGGGGGCACAGATACGCAGTATTTT. It is translated as CASSFPTGGGTDTQYF.

A note on this clonotype: A much bigger clone sits one base away, suggesting this may be a read error. This sequence joins TRBV5-1 and TRBJ2-7; 7 bases are a match to TRBD2. This CDR3 contains 14 residues. J was trimmed by 8 bases and V by 7 bases; bases with no gene match: 15. CDR1 SGHRS and CDR2 YFSETQ come from the germline V gene. CDR3 sequence: CASSNGGFVDKQYF. The CDR3 bases are TGCGCCAGCTCAAACGGGGGGTTCGTCGACAAGCAGTACTTC.

This clonotype was counted between two and nine times. CDR3 region: CSATVSGMRGYNEQFF. The CDR3 DNA follows: TGCAGTGCTACCGTCTCCGGAATGAGGGGCTACAATGAGCAGTTCTTC. The chain has TRBV20-1 and TRBJ2-1; D tentatively reads TRBD1 or TRBD2 (5 bases each). V was cut by 4 bases and J by 3 bases, with 19 bases left in between. The CDR3 has 16 amino acids. CDR1 is DFQATT and CDR2 is SNEGSKA in the germline V gene (reference sequence).

This clonotype is a singleton in its sample. The chain is built from TRBV20-1 and TRBJ2-1; a weak D match, TRBD2 (6 bases). Germline loops: CDR1 DFQATT, CDR2 SNEGSKA (reference sequence). Between the trimmed V and J ends, which lost 4 bases and 7 bases, there was a span of 17 bases. The CDR3 length is 14 residues. CDR3 sequence: CSATSDTIRNEQFF. The CDR3 DNA reads TGCAGTGCTACTAGCGATACTATTAGGAATGAGCAGTTCTTC.

The V and J genes are TRBV2 and TRBJ2-1; the D is unclear. Trimming left V 7 bases short and J 0 bases short, with 7 bases between. Germline CDR1 SNHLY, CDR2 FYNNEI. The CDR3 consists of 13 residues. This chain's CDR3 is CASKTYSYNEQFF. The CDR3 region has the DNA TGTGCCAGCAAGACCTACTCCTACAATGAGCAGTTCTTC.

About this clonotype: Sequence at one end of the junction differs from germline and may be a read error. This rearrangement joins TRBV18 to TRBJ2-7, with D tentatively TRBD1 (5 bases). CDR1 and CDR2 (germline): KGHSH, LQKENI. The CDR3 sequence is 13 residues long. CDR3 residues: CASPPPVRGEQYF. CDR3 nucleotide sequence: TGTGCCAGCCCACCACCGGTAAGGGGCGAGCAGTACTTC.

The J gene is TRBJ1-1, the V gene TRBV28; perhaps TRBD1 as D (5 bases). The CDR3 runs to 14 residues. The V gene's germline CDR1 is MDHEN and CDR2 SYDVKM. Trimming cost V 6 bases and J 5 bases, with 16 bases left between them. CDR3 residues: CASSPGTPLTEAFF. The CDR3 DNA follows: TGTGCCAGCAGCCCCGGGACCCCTCTAACTGAAGCTTTCTTT. Using reference TRBV28 and TRBJ1-1 for the parts outside the CDR3, the full variable domain is DVKVTQSSRYLVKRTGEKVFLECVQDMDHENMFWYRQDPGLGLRLIYFSYDVKMKEKGDIPEGYSVSREKKERFSLILESASTNQTSMYLCASSPGTPLTEAFFGQGTRLTVV.

This clonotype was seen at least ten times. V gene TRBV14 combines with J gene TRBJ2-1; 9 bases line up with TRBD1. Germline CDR1 and CDR2: SGHDN and FVKESK. J was trimmed by 1 base and V by 4 bases; bases with no gene match: 5. The CDR3 loop spans 16 amino acids. The DNA for the CDR3 is TGTGCCAGCAGCCGATCCGGGACAGGGTCCTACAATGAGCAGTTCTTC. Its translation is CASSRSGTGSYNEQFF.

V and J are TRBV27 and TRBJ2-1; 7 bases fit TRBD1. The CDR3 runs to 16 residues. J was trimmed by 10 bases and V by 5 bases; bases with no gene match: 17. CDR1 and CDR2 (germline): MNHEY, SMNVEV (reference sequence). CDR3 in DNA: TGTGCCAGCAGTCCAGGACAGGCCCCCTTAGCTGGGGAGCAGTTCTTC. Translation gives CASSPGQAPLAGEQFF.

The V and J genes are TRBV20-1 and TRBJ2-4, with 7 bases matching TRBD2. TRBJ2-7 matches the DNA end more closely, so the J call is doubtful. The CDR3 runs to 13 residues. Germline V CDR1 and CDR2: DFQATT, SNEGSKA (reference sequence). CDR3 amino acids: CSARGLTSVEQYF. The CDR3 region has the DNA TGCAGTGCTAGGGGGCTAACTAGCGTCGAGCAGTACTTC.